This T cell receptor (beta chain) was sequenced during a study of human CD4 T cells and Enterobacteriaceae (dated by TCRdb to about 2020). Study-level results and caveats: Compared with specific clonotypes, broadly cross-reactive clonotypes seemed more expanded ex vivo, with 11 of 19 and about 65% of the roughly 30 falling in the top 5%. The reactivity of ex vivo clonotypes was inferred solely by matching the nucleotide sequences of those clonotypes to CFSE-low cultures from the same donors.

Memory CD4+ T cells, defined as all CD4+ cells except CD45RA+CCR7+CD95- naive cells, were FACS-sorted on a FACSAria III to over 95% purity. Healthy donor blood was obtained from blood donation centers in Switzerland. Total CD4+ T cells and monocytes were enriched by positive selection with CD4 and CD14 magnetic microbeads. CD8+, CD14+, CD16+, CD56+, CD19+ and CD25-bright cells were excluded prior to sorting. To assess in vivo expansion of bacteria-reactive clonotypes, total memory CD4+ T cells from a couple of blood donors were sequenced directly ex vivo. Ficoll-Paque Plus was used to isolate peripheral blood mononuclear cells from donor blood. A remark on this clone: Which antigen it targets is not known. The sample holds no much larger clone one base away, and base qualities are not on file.

The ex vivo total memory CD4+ samples were sequenced at deep level, which gave a detection sensitivity of one cell in 200,000. The QIAamp DNA Micro Kit was used to extract genomic DNA from cell pellets, and spectrophotometry was used to check the DNA quantity and purity. The immunoSEQ multiplex PCR assay was used to amplify the TCR Vbeta CDR3 regions. The Illumina HiSeq platform was used to sequence the amplicons. The retrieved sequences were 87 nucleotides long and included the CDR3 region. As for the original processing: A clonotype was defined as a unique productive TCR Vbeta nucleotide sequence, quantified by productive template frequency from ImmunoSEQ Analyzer V3.0. A threshold at the top 5th percentile of each frequency-ranked repertoire was used to define expanded clonotypes. Repertoire overlap was calculated as Chao-Jaccard using the R package fossil and displayed by nonmetric multidimensional scaling using the R package MASS. TCRdb carries this immuneACCESS record with in-frame sequences only. Its versions omit some clonotypes, under half of them owing to an unresolved V gene in the studies checked, with the rest unexplained. Clonal size and the V and J genes are those of that table, whereas D and trimming came from the DNA. The sample records tens of thousands of clones, approximately 84% of which are singletons. The top ten clonotypes cover around 1.7% of the sample.

The CDR3 holds 15 amino acids from the cysteine to the phenylalanine. CDR3 DNA only is kept here, 45 bases in frame from base 1. V was cut back by 5 bases and J by 1 base, leaving a gap of 15 bases between them. As encoded in the germline V gene, CDR1 is MNHEY while CDR2 is SVGAGI. Source material: memory CD4+ T cells from blood. What this sample's cell subset or site label stands for: total memory CD4 T cells sorted directly ex vivo, unstimulated. This sequence originates from a human donor in good health. The chain was built from TRBV6-5 and TRBJ2-7; tentative D gene TRBD1, with 6 bases matching. The DNA sequence is given as TGTGCCAGCAGTCCCGACAGGTCGCCTTCCTACGAGCAGTACTTC. The translation is CASSPDRSPSYEQYF.